This T cell receptor (beta chain) was sequenced during a study of blood T cell repertoires in COVID-19. Overall study: T cells, B-cell-depleted T cells, or PBMCs provided the cDNA or gDNA that served as material.

Germline V CDR1 and CDR2: LNHDA, SQIVND (reference sequence). V shed 3 bases and J shed 4 bases, with 11 bases lying between them. The CDR3 has 14 residues. Per the study methods: The authors estimated nucleated cell counts from reference gene primer amplification. Assay used: immunoSEQ multiplex PCR; TCRdb lists only in-frame clones, some missing. D and trimming were read from the DNA, whereas the V and J calls and clone size are those reported in that table. Among about 90,000 clones listed, under 95% were seen once. The gene calls are TRBV19 and TRBJ2-3; unclear D gene. Material for sequencing was peripheral blood. The clonotype was recovered from a human donor with active COVID-19. The donor label of this sample is uncertain. The CDR3 bases are TGTGCCAGTAGTATCACCGCTATGGCAGATACGCAGTATTTT. It yields the protein CASSITAMADTQYF.